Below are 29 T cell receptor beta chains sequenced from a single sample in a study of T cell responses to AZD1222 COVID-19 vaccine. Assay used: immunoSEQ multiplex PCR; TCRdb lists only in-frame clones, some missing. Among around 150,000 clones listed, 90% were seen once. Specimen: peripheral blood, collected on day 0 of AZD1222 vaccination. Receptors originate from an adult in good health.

The CDR3 sequence is CSASKAGSYNEQFF. CDR3 in DNA: TGCAGTGCTAGTAAGGCGGGATCCTACAATGAGCAGTTCTTC. The chain has TRBV20-1 and TRBJ2-1; D is possibly TRBD2 (6 bases). V was cut by 3 bases and J by 1 base, with 10 bases left in between. The CDR3 runs to 14 residues. Germline CDR1 reads DFQATT; CDR2 reads SNEGSKA (reference sequence).

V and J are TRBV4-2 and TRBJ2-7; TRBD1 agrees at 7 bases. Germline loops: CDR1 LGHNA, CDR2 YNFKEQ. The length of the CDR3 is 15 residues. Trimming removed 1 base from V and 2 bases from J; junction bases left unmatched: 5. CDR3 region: CASSQGPDRAYEQYF. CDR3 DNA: TGTGCCAGCAGCCAAGGACCCGACAGGGCCTACGAGCAGTACTTC.

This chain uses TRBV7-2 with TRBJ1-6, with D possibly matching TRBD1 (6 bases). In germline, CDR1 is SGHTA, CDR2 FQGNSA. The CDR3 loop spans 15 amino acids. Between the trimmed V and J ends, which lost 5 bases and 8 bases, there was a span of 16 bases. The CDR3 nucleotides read TGTGCCAGCAGCCCACACAGGGTCAAGGATTCACCCCTCCACTTT. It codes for CASSPHRVKDSPLHF.

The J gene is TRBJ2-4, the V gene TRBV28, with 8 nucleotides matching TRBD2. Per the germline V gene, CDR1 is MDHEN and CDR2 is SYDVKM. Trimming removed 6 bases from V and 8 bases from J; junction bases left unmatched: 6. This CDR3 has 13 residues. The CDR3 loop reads CASRISGKHIQYF. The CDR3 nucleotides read TGTGCCAGCAGGATTAGCGGGAAACACATTCAGTACTTC.

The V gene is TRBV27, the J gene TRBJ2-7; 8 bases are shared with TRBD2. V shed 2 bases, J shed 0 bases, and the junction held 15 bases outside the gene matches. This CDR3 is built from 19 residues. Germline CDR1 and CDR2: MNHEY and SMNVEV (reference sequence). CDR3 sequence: CASSLVGFRDLAGSYEQYF. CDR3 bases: TGTGCCAGCAGTTTAGTGGGATTCAGAGATCTAGCGGGCTCCTACGAGCAGTACTTC.

CDR3 bases: TGTGCCAGTGAGGAGATCGGGACAGGGAACAATCAGCCCCAGCATTTT. The encoded protein is CASEEIGTGNNQPQHF. The V gene is TRBV19, the J gene TRBJ1-5; 9 positions match TRBD1. Germline trimming cut 8 bases from V and 3 bases from J; bases unmatched to any gene: 11. The CDR3 length is 16 residues. Germline loops: CDR1 LNHDA, CDR2 SQIVND (reference sequence).

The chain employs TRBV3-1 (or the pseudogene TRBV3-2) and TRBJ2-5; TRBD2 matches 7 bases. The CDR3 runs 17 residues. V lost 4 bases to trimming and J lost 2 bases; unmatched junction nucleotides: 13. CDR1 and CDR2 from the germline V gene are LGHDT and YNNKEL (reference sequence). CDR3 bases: TGTGCCAGCAGCCCCGGTGTGCGGGGGATCTCGCAAGAGACCCAGTACTTC. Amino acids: CASSPGVRGISQETQYF.

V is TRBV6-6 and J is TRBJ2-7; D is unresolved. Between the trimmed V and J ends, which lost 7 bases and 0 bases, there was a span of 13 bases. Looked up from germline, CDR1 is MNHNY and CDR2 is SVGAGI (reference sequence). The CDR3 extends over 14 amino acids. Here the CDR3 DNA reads TGTGCCAGCACCCCAGAAGGTAGCTCCTACGAGCAGTACTTC. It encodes CASTPEGSSYEQYF.

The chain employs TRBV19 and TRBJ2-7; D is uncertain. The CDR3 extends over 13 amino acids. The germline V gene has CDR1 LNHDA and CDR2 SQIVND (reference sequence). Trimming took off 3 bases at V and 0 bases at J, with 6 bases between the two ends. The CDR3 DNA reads TGTGCCAGTAGTATCGGGTTCTCCTACGAGCAGTACTTC. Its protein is CASSIGFSYEQYF.

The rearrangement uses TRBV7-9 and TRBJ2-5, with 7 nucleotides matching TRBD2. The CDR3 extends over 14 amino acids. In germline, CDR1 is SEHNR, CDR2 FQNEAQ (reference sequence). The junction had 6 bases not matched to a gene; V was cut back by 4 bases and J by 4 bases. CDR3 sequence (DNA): TGTGCCAGCAGCTCCGGGAGGCGCGGAGAGACCCAGTACTTC. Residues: CASSSGRRGETQYF.

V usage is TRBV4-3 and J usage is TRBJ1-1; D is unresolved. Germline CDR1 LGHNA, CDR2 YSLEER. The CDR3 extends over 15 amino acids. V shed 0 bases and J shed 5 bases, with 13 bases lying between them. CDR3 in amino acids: CASSQDSWLRTEAFF. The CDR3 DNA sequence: TGCGCCAGCAGCCAAGACAGTTGGTTGAGAACTGAAGCTTTCTTT.

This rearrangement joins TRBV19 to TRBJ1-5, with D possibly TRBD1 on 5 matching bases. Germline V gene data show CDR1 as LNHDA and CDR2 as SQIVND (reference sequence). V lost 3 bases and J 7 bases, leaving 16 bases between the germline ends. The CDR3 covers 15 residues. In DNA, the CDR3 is TGTGCCAGTAGTATTAGTGGGGCGCGGAGACAGCCCCAGCATTTT. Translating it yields CASSISGARRQPQHF.

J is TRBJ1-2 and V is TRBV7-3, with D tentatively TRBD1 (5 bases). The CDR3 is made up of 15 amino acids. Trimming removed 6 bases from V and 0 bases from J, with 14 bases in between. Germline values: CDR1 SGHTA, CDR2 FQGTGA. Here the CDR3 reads CASRKKTEANYGYTF. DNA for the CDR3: TGTGCCAGCAGGAAGAAGACAGAGGCTAACTATGGCTACACCTTC.

This chain's CDR3 is CATSRDPGASDTQYF. The CDR3 DNA sequence: TGTGCCACCAGCAGAGACCCGGGGGCGTCGGATACGCAGTATTTT. The J gene is TRBJ2-3, the V gene TRBV15, with D perhaps matching TRBD1 or TRBD2 (6 bases each). Trimming removed 0 bases at V and 6 bases at J, with 13 bases between. Per germline, CDR1 LNHNV and CDR2 YYDKDF (reference sequence). CDR3 length equals 15 residues.

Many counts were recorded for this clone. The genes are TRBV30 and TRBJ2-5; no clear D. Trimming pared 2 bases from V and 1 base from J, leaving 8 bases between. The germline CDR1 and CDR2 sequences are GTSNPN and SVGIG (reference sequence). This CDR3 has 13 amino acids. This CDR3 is CAWSYEPQETQYF. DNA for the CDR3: TGTGCCTGGAGTTACGAGCCCCAAGAGACCCAGTACTTC.

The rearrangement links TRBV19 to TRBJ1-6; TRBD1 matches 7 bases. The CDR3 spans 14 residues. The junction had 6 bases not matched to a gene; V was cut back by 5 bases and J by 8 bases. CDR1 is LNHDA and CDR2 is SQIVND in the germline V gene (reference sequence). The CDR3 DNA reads TGTGCCAGTAGTCCGCGACAGGGTGATTCACCCCTCCACTTT. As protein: CASSPRQGDSPLHF.

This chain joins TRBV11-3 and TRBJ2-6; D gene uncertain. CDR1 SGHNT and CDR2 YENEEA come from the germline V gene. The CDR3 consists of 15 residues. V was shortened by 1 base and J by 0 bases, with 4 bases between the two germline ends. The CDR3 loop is CASSLGLSGANVLTF. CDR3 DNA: TGTGCCAGCAGCTTAGGGCTCTCTGGGGCCAACGTCCTGACTTTC.

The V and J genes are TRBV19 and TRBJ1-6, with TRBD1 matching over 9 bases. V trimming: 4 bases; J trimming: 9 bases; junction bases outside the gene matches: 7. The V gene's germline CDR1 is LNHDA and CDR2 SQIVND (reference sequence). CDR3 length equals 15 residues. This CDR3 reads CASSRPDRGGSPLHF. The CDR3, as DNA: TGTGCCAGTAGTAGACCGGACAGGGGCGGTTCACCCCTCCACTTT. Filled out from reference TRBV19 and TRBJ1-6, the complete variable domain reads DGGITQSPKYLFRKEGQNVTLSCEQNLNHDAMYWYRQDPGQGLRLIYYSQIVNDFQKGDIAEGYSVSREKKESFPLTVTSAQKNPTAFYLCASSRPDRGGSPLHFGNGTRLTVT.

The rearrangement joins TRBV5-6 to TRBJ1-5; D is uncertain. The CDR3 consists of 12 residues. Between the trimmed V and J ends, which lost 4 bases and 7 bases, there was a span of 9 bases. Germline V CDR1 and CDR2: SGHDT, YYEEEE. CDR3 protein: CASSRQWQPQHF. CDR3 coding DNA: TGTGCCAGCAGCAGGCAGTGGCAGCCCCAGCATTTT.

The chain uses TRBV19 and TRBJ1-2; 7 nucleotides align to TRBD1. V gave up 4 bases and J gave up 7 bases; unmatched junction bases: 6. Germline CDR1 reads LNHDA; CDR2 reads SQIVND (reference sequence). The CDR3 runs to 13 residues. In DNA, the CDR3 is TGTGCCAGTAGTAAAGGGGACAGAGCTGGCTACACCTTC. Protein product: CASSKGDRAGYTF.

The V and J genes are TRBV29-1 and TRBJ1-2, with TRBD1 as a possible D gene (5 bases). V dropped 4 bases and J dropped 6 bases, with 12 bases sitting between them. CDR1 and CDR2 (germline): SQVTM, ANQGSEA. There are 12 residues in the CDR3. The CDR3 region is CSVGSGLNGYTF. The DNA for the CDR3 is TGCAGCGTTGGGTCAGGGCTAAATGGCTACACCTTC. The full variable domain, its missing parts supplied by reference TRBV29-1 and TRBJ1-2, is SAVISQKPSRDICQRGTSLTIQCQVDSQVTMMFWYRQQPGQSLTLIATANQGSEATYESGFVIDKFPISRPNLTFSTLTVSNMSPEDSSIYLCSVGSGLNGYTFGSGTRLTVV.

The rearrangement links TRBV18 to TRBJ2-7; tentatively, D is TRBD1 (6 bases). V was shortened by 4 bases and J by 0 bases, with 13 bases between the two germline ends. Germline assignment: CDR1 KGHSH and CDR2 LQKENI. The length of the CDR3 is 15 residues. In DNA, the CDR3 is TGTGCCAGCTCACAACAGGGATTGGGCTCCTACGAGCAGTACTTC. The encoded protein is CASSQQGLGSYEQYF.

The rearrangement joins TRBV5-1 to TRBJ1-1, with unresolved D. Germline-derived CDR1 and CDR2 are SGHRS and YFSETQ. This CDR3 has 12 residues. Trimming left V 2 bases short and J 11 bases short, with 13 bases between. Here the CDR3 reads CASSFTNSRAFF. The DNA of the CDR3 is TGCGCCAGCAGCTTCACCAATAGTCGGGCTTTCTTT.

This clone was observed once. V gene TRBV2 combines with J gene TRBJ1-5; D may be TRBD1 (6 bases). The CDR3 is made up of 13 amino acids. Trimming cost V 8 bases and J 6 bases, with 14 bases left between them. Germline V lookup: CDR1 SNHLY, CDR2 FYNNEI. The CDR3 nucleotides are TGTGCCAGCGAAGGGGGATCTGGTCAGCCCCAGCATTTT. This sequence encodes CASEGGSGQPQHF.

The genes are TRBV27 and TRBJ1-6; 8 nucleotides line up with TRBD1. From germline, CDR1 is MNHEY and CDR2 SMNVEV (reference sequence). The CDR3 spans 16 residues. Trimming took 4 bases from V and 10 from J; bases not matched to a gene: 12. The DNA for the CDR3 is TGTGCCAGCAGTTCCCCCCGGGACAGGAAGGGGTCACCCCTCCACTTT. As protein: CASSSPRDRKGSPLHF.

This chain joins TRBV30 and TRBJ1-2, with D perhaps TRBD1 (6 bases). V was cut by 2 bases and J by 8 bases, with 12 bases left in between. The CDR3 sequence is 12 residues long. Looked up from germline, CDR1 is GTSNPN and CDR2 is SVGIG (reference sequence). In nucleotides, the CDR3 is TGTGCCTGGAGTATGGGACAAGGAGGCTACACCTTC. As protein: CAWSMGQGGYTF.

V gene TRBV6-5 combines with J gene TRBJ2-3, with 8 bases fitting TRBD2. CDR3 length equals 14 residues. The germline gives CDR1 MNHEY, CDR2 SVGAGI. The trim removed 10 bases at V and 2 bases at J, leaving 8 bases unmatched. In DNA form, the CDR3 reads TGTGCCACCCATCGGGGGGGAGCCACAGATACGCAGTATTTT. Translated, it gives CATHRGGATDTQYF.

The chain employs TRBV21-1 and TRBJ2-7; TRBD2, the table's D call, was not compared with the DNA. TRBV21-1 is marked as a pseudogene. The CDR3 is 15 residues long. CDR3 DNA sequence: TGTGCCAGCAGTCTGACGGGAGGGGGCTCCTACGAGCAGTACTTC. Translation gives CASSLTGGGSYEQYF.

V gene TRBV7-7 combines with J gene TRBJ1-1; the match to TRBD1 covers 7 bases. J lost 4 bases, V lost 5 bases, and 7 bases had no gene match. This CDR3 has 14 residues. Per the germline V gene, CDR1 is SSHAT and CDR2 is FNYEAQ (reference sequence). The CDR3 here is CASSKDRFGTEAFF. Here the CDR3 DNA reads TGTGCCAGCAGCAAGGACAGGTTTGGCACTGAAGCTTTCTTT. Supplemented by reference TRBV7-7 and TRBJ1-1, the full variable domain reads GAGVSQSPRYKVTKRGQDVTLRCDPISSHATLYWYQQALGQGPEFLTYFNYEAQPDKSGLPSDRFSAERPEGSISTLTIQRTEQRDSAMYRCASSKDRFGTEAFFGQGTRLTVV.